The 20 T cell receptor beta chains listed next were all sequenced from one sample in a study of cytomegalovirus exposure and HLA in healthy donors (dated by TCRdb to about 2017). The library was obtained by the immunoSEQ multiplex PCR assay. For the multiplex PCR, a mixture combining 60 forward primers for TCR Vbeta segments and 13 reverse primers for TCR Jbeta segments was used. What TCRdb holds here is the immuneACCESS table cut down to in-frame rearrangements. Part of the clones is not present; checked against another copy, under half of the missing clones reflect an unresolved V gene, and the others are unexplained. This sample is represented by around 180,000 clones; approximately 80% of them were singletons. The ten largest clones represent 0.95% to 1.5% of the sample. Material: PBMCs. These receptors were collected from a boy aged 2 to 10 in good health and CMV-seronegative.

V and J are TRBV18 and TRBJ2-5; D unresolved. The germline V gene has CDR1 KGHSH and CDR2 LQKENI. V was trimmed by 3 bases and J by 4 bases, leaving 9 bases between them. This CDR3 has 13 amino acids. As DNA, the CDR3 is TGTGCCAGCTCACCCCTGACGGGAGAGACCCAGTACTTC. It specifies CASSPLTGETQYF.

The V call is TRBV18, the J call TRBJ2-2, with D uncertain. Germline CDR1 is KGHSH and CDR2 is LQKENI. This CDR3 contains 15 residues. Trimming left V 0 bases short and J 4 bases short, with 9 bases between. CDR3 region: CASSPPASSTGELFF. In DNA, the CDR3 is TGTGCCAGCTCACCACCGGCCTCTTCCACCGGGGAGCTGTTTTTT.

In its sample, this clone was seen a few times. The chain combines TRBV21-1 with TRBJ2-7; TRBD2 is the table's D call and was not checked against the DNA. TRBV21-1 is reported as a pseudogene. This CDR3 has 20 residues. The CDR3 protein is CASSFTRGEGCPYSSYEQYF. The DNA for the CDR3 is TGTGCCAGCAGCTTTACCCGAGGGGAGGGCTGCCCCTATTCATCCTACGAGCAGTACTTC.

The chain couples TRBV4-3 to TRBJ1-1; tentative D call: TRBD1 (5 bases). CDR3 length: 15 amino acids. Trimming stripped 6 bases from V and 1 base from J, with 15 bases between. CDR1 is LGHNA, CDR2 YSLEER, per germline. CDR3 protein: CASRPTVQGNTEAFF. The CDR3 nucleotides are TGCGCCAGCAGGCCTACCGTCCAGGGGAACACTGAAGCTTTCTTT.

The chain couples TRBV5-1 to TRBJ1-4, with 7 positions matching TRBD1. Germline CDR1 SGHRS, CDR2 YFSETQ. The CDR3 extends over 15 amino acids. J lost 8 bases, V lost 0 bases, and 7 bases had no gene match. Here the CDR3 DNA reads TGCGCCAGCAGCTTGGGAAGGGGGCTAGGGGAAAAACTGTTTTTT. This gives the protein CASSLGRGLGEKLFF.

The chain joins TRBV19 to TRBJ2-3; 7 bases align to TRBD2. Germline loops: CDR1 LNHDA, CDR2 SQIVND (reference sequence). V trimming: 5 bases; J trimming: 6 bases; junction bases outside the gene matches: 8. The CDR3 runs 14 residues. The CDR3 DNA follows: TGTGCCAGTAGTGTGGGGGGGAACTTGGATACGCAGTATTTT. Its protein is CASSVGGNLDTQYF.

In its sample, this clone was seen once. This sequence joins TRBV28 and TRBJ1-1; the match to TRBD1 covers 7 bases. V lost 6 bases to trimming and J lost 6 bases; unmatched junction nucleotides: 7. Germline V gene sequence: CDR1 MDHEN, CDR2 SYDVKM. CDR3 length equals 13 residues. The DNA for the CDR3 is TGTGCCAGCAGCTACAGGGGTAGCGCTGAAGCTTTCTTT. This sequence encodes CASSYRGSAEAFF.

This chain joins TRBV5-4 and TRBJ2-3; 13 bases are a match to TRBD2. This CDR3 has 18 amino acids. In germline, CDR1 is SGHNT, CDR2 YYREEE (reference sequence). Trimming took 2 bases from V and 5 from J; bases not matched to a gene: 11. The CDR3 region is CASSFGLAGAVNGDTQYF. CDR3 nucleotides: TGTGCCAGCAGCTTCGGACTAGCGGGGGCGGTGAATGGAGATACGCAGTATTTT. The full variable domain, rest sourced from reference TRBV5-4 and TRBJ2-3, is ETGVTQSPTHLIKTRGQQVTLRCSSQSGHNTVSWYQQALGQGPQFIFQYYREEENGRGNFPPRFSGLQFPNYSSELNVNALELDDSALYLCASSFGLAGAVNGDTQYFGPGTRLTVL.

V gene TRBV21-1 combines with J gene TRBJ2-7; the D call of TRBD1 is as the table states it, not checked on the DNA. TRBV21-1 is a documented pseudogene. The CDR3 is 19 residues long. Here the CDR3 reads CASSKVSDTDRRSSYEQYV. The CDR3 DNA is TGTGCCAGCAGCAAAGTCTCAGACACGGACAGACGCAGCTCCTACGAGCAGTACGTC.

This chain links TRBV7-2 with TRBJ2-7; 8 nucleotides line up with TRBD2. Germline assignment: CDR1 SGHTA and CDR2 FQGNSA. The CDR3 is 16 residues long. Trimming took 0 bases from V and 0 from J; bases not matched to a gene: 4. CDR3 in DNA: TGTGCCAGCAGCTTAGCAATAGCGGGGAGCTCCTACGAGCAGTACTTC. This codes for CASSLAIAGSSYEQYF. Complete variable domain (other parts from reference TRBV7-2 and TRBJ2-7): GAGVSQSPSNKVTEKGKDVELRCDPISGHTALYWYRQSLGQGLEFLIYFQGNSAPDKSGLPSDRFSAERTGGSVSTLTIQRTQQEDSAVYLCASSLAIAGSSYEQYFGPGTRLTVT.

The V call is TRBV2, the J call TRBJ2-5; 7 bases match TRBD2. The CDR3 totals 15 residues. CDR1 is SNHLY, CDR2 FYNNEI, per germline. J gave up 2 bases and V 9 bases, and 12 bases lay outside the gene matches. CDR3 DNA sequence: TGTGCCAGGGATGGTCAGGCTAGCGGTCAAGAGACCCAGTACTTC. Translating gives CARDGQASGQETQYF.

V gene TRBV9 combines with J gene TRBJ2-7; 11 positions match TRBD1. Germline-derived CDR1 and CDR2 are SGDLS and YYNGEE. This CDR3 is 15 amino acids long. V gave up 0 bases and J gave up 3 bases; unmatched junction bases: 2. The CDR3 DNA is TGTGCCAGCAGCGTAGGGGGACAGGGGGACTACGAGCAGTACTTC. Its protein is CASSVGGQGDYEQYF.

The V and J genes are TRBV27 and TRBJ1-2; 9 nucleotides line up with TRBD1. The CDR3 has 15 amino acids. Germline V gene lookup returns CDR1 MNHEY and CDR2 SMNVEV (reference sequence). J lost 5 bases, V lost 5 bases, and 9 bases had no gene match. The CDR3, as DNA: TGTGCCAGCAGTCTCCGGGACAGGGCCTTATATGGCTACACCTTC. Its translation is CASSLRDRALYGYTF.

This chain uses TRBV4-1 with TRBJ2-7; D unresolved. Germline values: CDR1 MGHRA, CDR2 YSYEKL. The CDR3 totals 14 residues. The V gene lost 1 base and the J gene lost 2 bases, with 9 bases spanning the gap. CDR3 in amino acids: CASSQVEKAYEQYF. Here the CDR3 DNA reads TGCGCCAGCAGCCAAGTGGAGAAGGCCTACGAGCAGTACTTC.

This sequence joins TRBV9 and TRBJ2-1; D gene ambiguous. The V end was cut by 4 bases, the J end by 10 bases, with 24 bases between. This CDR3 spans 16 amino acids. The germline V gene encodes CDR1 SGDLS and CDR2 YYNGEE. The CDR3 spells CASSPSSLLNPREQFF. CDR3 coding DNA: TGTGCCAGCAGCCCTTCTAGTCTTCTAAACCCTAGGGAGCAGTTCTTC. The whole variable domain, remainder taken from reference TRBV9 and TRBJ2-1, is DSGVTQTPKHLITATGQRVTLRCSPRSGDLSVYWYQQSLDQGLQFLIQYYNGEERAKGNILERFSAQQFPDLHSELNLSSLELGDSALYFCASSPSSLLNPREQFFGPGTRLTVL.

This chain links TRBV5-4 with TRBJ2-7; 13 positions match TRBD2. With 0 bases clipped from V and 7 bases from J, the junction kept 4 bases outside the gene matches. This CDR3 contains 15 residues. In germline, CDR1 is SGHNT, CDR2 YYREEE (reference sequence). The CDR3 DNA reads as TGTGCCAGCAGCTTGGTACTAGCGGGAGGGCTGGAGCAGTACTTC. Protein: CASSLVLAGGLEQYF. The whole variable domain, remainder taken from reference TRBV5-4 and TRBJ2-7, is ETGVTQSPTHLIKTRGQQVTLRCSSQSGHNTVSWYQQALGQGPQFIFQYYREEENGRGNFPPRFSGLQFPNYSSELNVNALELDDSALYLCASSLVLAGGLEQYFGPGTRLTVT.

The chain joins TRBV2 to TRBJ2-1, with 7 bases aligning to TRBD2. The V segment lost 7 bases and the J segment 0 bases; nucleotides outside the gene matches: 9. Germline V CDR1 and CDR2: SNHLY, FYNNEI. The CDR3 is made up of 16 amino acids. For the CDR3, the DNA is TGTGCCAGCACCAGCGGGGCCCGAAGCTCCTACAATGAGCAGTTCTTC. Protein: CASTSGARSSYNEQFF.

This rearrangement joins TRBV5-6 to TRBJ2-3; 7 bases align to TRBD1. V shed 1 base, J shed 0 bases, and the junction held 8 bases outside the gene matches. CDR3 size: 17 residues. CDR1 and CDR2 from the germline V gene are SGHDT and YYEEEE. CDR3 nucleotide sequence: TGTGCCAGCAGCTTGACAGGGGCCCACCCAAGCACAGATACGCAGTATTTT. Its protein product is CASSLTGAHPSTDTQYF.

The chain is built from TRBV10-3 and TRBJ1-5; 7 bases map to TRBD1. CDR3 length: 12 residues. After removal of 9 bases from V and 9 bases from J, the junction contained 8 bases not matched to a gene. Germline-derived CDR1 and CDR2 are ENHRY and SYGVKD. For the CDR3, the DNA is TGTGCCATGGCTACAGGGGACGGGCCCCAGCATTTT. Its translation: CAMATGDGPQHF.

The V gene is TRBV7-9, the J gene TRBJ1-4, with 7 bases that match TRBD1. V trimming: 11 bases; J trimming: 8 bases; junction bases outside the gene matches: 8. Germline V CDR1 and CDR2: SEHNR, FQNEAQ (reference sequence). The CDR3 loop spans 12 amino acids. CDR3 bases: TGTGCCGGGGGCAGGGGGGACGAAAAACTGTTTTTT. Its protein is CAGGRGDEKLFF.